Detailed here is one T cell receptor beta chain. This record belongs to a study of T cells in Graves' hyperthyroidism and ophthalmopathy. The CDR3 consists of 14 residues. CDR1 is SGHRS and CDR2 is YFSETQ in the germline V gene. The junction had 11 bases not matched to a gene; V was cut back by 6 bases and J by 6 bases. It was uncontrolled infection, other autoimmune disease, pregnancy or lactation that excluded patients. Used for diagnoses were clinical symptoms, serum thyroxine and TRAb, thyroid ultrasound and orbital computed tomography. Extraction of PBMCs used 7.5 to 10 ml of fresh peripheral blood. Amplification of TCR beta CDR3 regions was performed using RNA transcripts as template. The TCR CDR3 first-round RT-PCR relied on the HTBI primer set. TCRdb reprocessed the multiplex PCR reads via MiXCR and lists one record per CDR3 protein. The data hold 250,000 to 350,000 distinct CDR3 sequences, with roughly 17% observed a single time.

The chain links TRBV5-1 to TRBJ1-1, with TRBD1 matching over 7 bases. Sample: blood. The sequence was obtained from a man aged 25-45 years with Graves' hyperthyroidism. The CDR3 loop reads CASKTLQGRAEAFF. The CDR3 DNA reads TGCGCCAGCAAAACCTTACAGGGGAGGGCTGAAGCTTTCTTT.